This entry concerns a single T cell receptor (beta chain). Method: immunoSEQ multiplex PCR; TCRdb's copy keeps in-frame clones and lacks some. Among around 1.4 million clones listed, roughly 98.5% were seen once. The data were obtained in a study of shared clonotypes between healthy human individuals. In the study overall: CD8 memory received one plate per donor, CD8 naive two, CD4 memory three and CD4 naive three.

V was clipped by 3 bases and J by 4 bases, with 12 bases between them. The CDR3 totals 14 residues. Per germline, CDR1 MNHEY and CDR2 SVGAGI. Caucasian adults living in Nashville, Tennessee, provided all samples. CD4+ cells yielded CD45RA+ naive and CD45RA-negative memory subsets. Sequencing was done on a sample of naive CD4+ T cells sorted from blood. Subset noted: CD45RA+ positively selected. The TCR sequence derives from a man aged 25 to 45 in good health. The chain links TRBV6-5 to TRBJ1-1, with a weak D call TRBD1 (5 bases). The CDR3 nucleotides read TGTGCCAGCAGTTATGACGGCGGGGCCACTGAAGCTTTCTTT. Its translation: CASSYDGGATEAFF.